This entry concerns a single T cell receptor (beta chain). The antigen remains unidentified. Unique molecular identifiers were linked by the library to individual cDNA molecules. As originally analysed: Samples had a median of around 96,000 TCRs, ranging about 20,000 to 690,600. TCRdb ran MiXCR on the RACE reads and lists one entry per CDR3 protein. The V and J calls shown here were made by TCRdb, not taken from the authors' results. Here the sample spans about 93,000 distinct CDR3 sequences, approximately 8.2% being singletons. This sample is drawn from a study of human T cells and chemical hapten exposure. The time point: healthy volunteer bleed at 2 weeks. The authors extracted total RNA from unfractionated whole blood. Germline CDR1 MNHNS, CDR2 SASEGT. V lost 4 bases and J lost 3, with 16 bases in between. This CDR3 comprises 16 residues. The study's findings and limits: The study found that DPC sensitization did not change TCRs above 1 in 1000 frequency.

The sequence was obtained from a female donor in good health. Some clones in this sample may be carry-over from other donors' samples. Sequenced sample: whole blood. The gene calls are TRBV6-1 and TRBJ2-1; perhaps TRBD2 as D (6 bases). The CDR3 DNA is TGTGCCAGCAGTGCCGGCGGAGGGTTGATCTACAATGAGCAGTTCTTC. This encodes CASSAGGGLIYNEQFF.